The rows below give T cell receptor beta chains drawn from one sample of a study of shared clonotypes between healthy human individuals. This table comes from immunoSEQ multiplex PCR, and its TCRdb copy is limited to in-frame clones, with some not included. The data contain some 2,000,000 clones, approximately 95% of them singletons. The sample consisted of naive CD4+ T cells sorted from blood. The receptors shown here come from a man between 18 and 29 years old in good health. CDR3s include the opening cysteine and the closing phenylalanine or tryptophan. A D gene is named only where the DNA matches it firmly.

D | J | V | CDR3
TRBD1 | TRBJ1-5 | TRBV7-2 | CASSPGGTGNQPQHF
TRBD1 | TRBJ2-7 | TRBV6-6 | CASSYGQGSYEQYF
TRBD1 | TRBJ1-5 | TRBV19 | CASSRQGLGNQPQHF
NA | TRBJ2-3 | TRBV5-6 | CASSYGHYGPDTQYF
TRBD2 | TRBJ2-1 | TRBV5-4 | CASNRRAGGDNEQFF
NA | TRBJ1-1 | TRBV7-9 | CASSFGTEAFF
TRBD1 | TRBJ2-1 | TRBV5-1 | CASSLGQGHNEQFF
TRBD2 | TRBJ2-1 | TRBV5-1 | CASSPNQGLADYNEQFF
TRBD1 | TRBJ2-2 | TRBV30 | CACTATGAVNTGELFF
NA | TRBJ2-7 | TRBV27 | CASSLYTGTYYEQYF
NA | TRBJ1-3 | TRBV5-4 | CASSSGTTSGNTIYF
NA | TRBJ2-6 | TRBV6-1 | CAGEQGAGANVLTF
TRBD1 | TRBJ1-5 | TRBV5-1 | CASSTGQLNQPQHF
NA | TRBJ1-1 | TRBV4-1 | CASSPGQSEVNTEAFF
NA | TRBJ1-2 | TRBV28 | CASSLSLSYSLPYGYTF
NA | TRBJ2-3 | TRBV25-1 | CATTRDRTDTQYF
NA | TRBJ2-2 | TRBV7-9 | CASRQGPNTGELFF
NA | TRBJ2-7 | TRBV20-1 | CSAADSYEQYF
TRBD2 | TRBJ2-1 | TRBV5-1 | CASSATSGTYNEQFF
TRBD2 | TRBJ2-2 | TRBV7-2 | CASSLVAGIANTGELFF
NA | TRBJ1-5 | TRBV6-1 | CASSEYSNQPQHF
NA | TRBJ2-5 | TRBV28 | CASSLGSSQYF
NA | TRBJ2-7 | TRBV30 | CAFTTTYEQYF
NA | TRBJ1-1 | TRBV9 | CASSVEGVNTEAFF
TRBD1 | TRBJ2-3 | TRBV2 | CASSEDRGLRTDTQYF
NA | TRBJ2-2 | TRBV27 | CASSLEAGRTGELFF
NA | TRBJ1-4 | TRBV15 | CATSRAPGTQEKLFF
NA | TRBJ1-2 | TRBV5-1 | CASSLGGAFYGYTF
TRBD2 | TRBJ2-1 | TRBV5-1 | CASSNSGGSPYNEQFF
NA | TRBJ2-6 | TRBV5-4 | CASSSPSQGIGANVLTF
TRBD1 | TRBJ2-2 | TRBV7-9 | CASSIQGTGELFF
TRBD1 | TRBJ2-2 | TRBV2 | CASSFSWDRGNGELFF
NA | TRBJ2-7 | TRBV5-4 | CASSQTGAGEQYF
NA | TRBJ2-1 | TRBV5-1 | CASSSALRRGLGGNEQFF
NA | TRBJ2-3 | TRBV7-7 | CASSFGPAGTDTQYF
TRBD2 | TRBJ2-7 | TRBV5-4 | CASSRWSGSGDEQYF
NA | TRBJ1-1 | TRBV5-4 | CASSSKKTGGITEAFF
TRBD1 | TRBJ2-1 | TRBV27 | CASSFGPGTVQYNEQFF
TRBD1 | TRBJ1-2 | TRBV7-2 | CASSFVRGGSDYGYTF
TRBD1 | TRBJ1-2 | TRBV7-9 | CASSKGAGYGYTF
NA | TRBJ1-5 | TRBV18 | CASSLLGSNQPQHF